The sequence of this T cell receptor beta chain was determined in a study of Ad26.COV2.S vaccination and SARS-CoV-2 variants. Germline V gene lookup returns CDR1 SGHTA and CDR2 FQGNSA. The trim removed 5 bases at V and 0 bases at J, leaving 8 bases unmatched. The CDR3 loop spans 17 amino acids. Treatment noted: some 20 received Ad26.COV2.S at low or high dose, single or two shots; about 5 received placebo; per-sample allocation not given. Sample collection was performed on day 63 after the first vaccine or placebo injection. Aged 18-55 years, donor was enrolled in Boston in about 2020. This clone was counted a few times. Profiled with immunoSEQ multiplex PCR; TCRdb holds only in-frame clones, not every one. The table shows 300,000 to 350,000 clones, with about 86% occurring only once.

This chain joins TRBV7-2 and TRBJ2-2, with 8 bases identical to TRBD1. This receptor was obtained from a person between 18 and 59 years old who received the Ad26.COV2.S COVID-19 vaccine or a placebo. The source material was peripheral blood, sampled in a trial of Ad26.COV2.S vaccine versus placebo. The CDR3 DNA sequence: TGTGCCAGCAGCCCTCGTCGGACAGGGTCGAACACCGGGGAGCTGTTTTTT. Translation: CASSPRRTGSNTGELFF.